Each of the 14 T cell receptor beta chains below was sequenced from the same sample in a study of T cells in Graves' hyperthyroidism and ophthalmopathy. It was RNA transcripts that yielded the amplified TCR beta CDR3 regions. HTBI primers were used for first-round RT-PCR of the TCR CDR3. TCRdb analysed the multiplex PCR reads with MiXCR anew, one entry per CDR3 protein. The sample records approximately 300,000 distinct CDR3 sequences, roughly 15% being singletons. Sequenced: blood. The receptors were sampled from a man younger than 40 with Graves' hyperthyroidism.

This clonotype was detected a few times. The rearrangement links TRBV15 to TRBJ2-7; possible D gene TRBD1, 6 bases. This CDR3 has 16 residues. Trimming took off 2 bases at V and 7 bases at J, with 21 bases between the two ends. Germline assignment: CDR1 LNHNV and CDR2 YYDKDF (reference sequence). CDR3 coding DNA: TGTGCCACCAGCAGAAACCCAGGGGTCACCCGGCATGAGCAGTACTTC. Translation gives CATSRNPGVTRHEQYF.

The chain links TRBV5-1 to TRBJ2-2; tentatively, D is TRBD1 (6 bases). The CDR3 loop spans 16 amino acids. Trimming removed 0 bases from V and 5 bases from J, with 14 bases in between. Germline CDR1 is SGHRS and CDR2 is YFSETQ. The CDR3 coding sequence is TGCGCCAGCAGCTTGGTTCCAGGGGTTGAGACCGGGGAGCTGTTTTTT. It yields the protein CASSLVPGVETGELFF.

This CDR3 reads CASSLWDFHTGELFF. The CDR3 DNA is TGTGCCAGCAGCCTCTGGGACTTCCACACCGGGGAGCTGTTTTTT. The chain joins TRBV12-3 or TRBV12-4 to TRBJ2-2, with D perhaps TRBD2 (6 bases). Between the trimmed V and J ends, which lost 6 bases and 3 bases, there was a span of 14 bases. This CDR3 has 15 residues.

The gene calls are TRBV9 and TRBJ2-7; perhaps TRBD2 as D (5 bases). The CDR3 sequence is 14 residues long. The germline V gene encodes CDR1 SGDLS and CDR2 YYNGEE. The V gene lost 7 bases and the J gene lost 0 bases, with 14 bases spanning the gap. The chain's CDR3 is CASARTGSSYEQYF. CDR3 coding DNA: TGTGCCAGCGCTCGGACGGGGAGCTCCTACGAGCAGTACTTC.

The CDR3 loop reads CASSSYGQGVAKNIQYF. CDR3 nucleotides: TGTGCCAGCAGTTCGTATGGGCAGGGGGTGGCCAAAAACATTCAGTACTTC. The rearrangement joins TRBV28 to TRBJ2-4; TRBD1 matches at 7 bases. V shed 4 bases, J shed 1 base, and the junction held 10 bases outside the gene matches. Germline-derived CDR1 and CDR2 are MDHEN and SYDVKM. The CDR3 is 17 amino acids. Looking up the rest from reference TRBV28 and TRBJ2-4 gives the full variable domain: DVKVTQSSRYLVKRTGEKVFLECVQDMDHENMFWYRQDPGLGLRLIYFSYDVKMKEKGDIPEGYSVSREKKERFSLILESASTNQTSMYLCASSSYGQGVAKNIQYFGAGTRLSVL.

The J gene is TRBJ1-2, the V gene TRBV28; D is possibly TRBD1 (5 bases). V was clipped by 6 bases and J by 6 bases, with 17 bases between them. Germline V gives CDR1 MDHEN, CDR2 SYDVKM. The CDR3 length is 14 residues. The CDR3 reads CASSPSGPGDGYTF. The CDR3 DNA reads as TGTGCCAGCAGCCCGAGCGGCCCGGGGGATGGCTACACCTTC.

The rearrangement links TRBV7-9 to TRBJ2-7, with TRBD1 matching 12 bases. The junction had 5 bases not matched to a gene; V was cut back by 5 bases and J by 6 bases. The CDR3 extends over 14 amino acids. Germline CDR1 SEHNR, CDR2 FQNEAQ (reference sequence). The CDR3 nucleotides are TGTGCCAGCAGCGCGAGGGACAGGGGGCCCGAGCAGTACTTC. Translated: CASSARDRGPEQYF.

The CDR3, as DNA: TGTGCCAGCTCACCACGGAGGCAGGGAGGCGTCGGGGAGCTGTTTTTT. Translated: CASSPRRQGGVGELFF. The genes are TRBV18 and TRBJ2-2; the D gene is possibly TRBD2 (6 bases). The CDR3 is 16 residues long. V was cut by 1 base and J by 7 bases, with 16 bases left in between. The germline V gene encodes CDR1 KGHSH and CDR2 LQKENI.

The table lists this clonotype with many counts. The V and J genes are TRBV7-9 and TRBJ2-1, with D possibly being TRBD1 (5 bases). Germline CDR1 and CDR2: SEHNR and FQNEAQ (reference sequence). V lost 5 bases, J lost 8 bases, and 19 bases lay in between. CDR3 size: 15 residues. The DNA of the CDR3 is TGTGCCAGCAGCACAGGCGTTGACCCGCGAGATGAGCAGTTCTTC. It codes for CASSTGVDPRDEQFF.

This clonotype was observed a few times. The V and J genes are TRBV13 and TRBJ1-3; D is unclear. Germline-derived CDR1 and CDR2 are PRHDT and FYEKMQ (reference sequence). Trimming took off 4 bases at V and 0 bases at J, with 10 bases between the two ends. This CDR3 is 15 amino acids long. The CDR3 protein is CASSSNRDSGNTIYF. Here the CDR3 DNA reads TGTGCCAGCAGCTCGAATCGGGACTCTGGAAACACCATATATTTT. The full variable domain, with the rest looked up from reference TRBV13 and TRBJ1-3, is AAGVIQSPRHLIKEKRETATLKCYPIPRHDTVYWYQQGPGQDPQFLISFYEKMQSDKGSIPDRFSAQQFSDYHSELNMSSLELGDSALYFCASSSNRDSGNTIYFGEGSWLTVV.

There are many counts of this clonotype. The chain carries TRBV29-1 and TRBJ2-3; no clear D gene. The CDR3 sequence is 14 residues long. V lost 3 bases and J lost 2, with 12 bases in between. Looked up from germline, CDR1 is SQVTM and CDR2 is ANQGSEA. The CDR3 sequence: CSVDRTGPTDTQYF. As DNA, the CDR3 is TGCAGCGTTGACCGTACCGGCCCCACAGATACGCAGTATTTT.

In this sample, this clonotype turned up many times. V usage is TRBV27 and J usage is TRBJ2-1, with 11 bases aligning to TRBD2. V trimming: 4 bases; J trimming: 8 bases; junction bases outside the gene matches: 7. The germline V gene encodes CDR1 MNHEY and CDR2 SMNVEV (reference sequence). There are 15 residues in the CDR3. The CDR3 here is CASSSGLAGYDEQFF. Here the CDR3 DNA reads TGTGCCAGCAGTTCCGGACTAGCGGGTTACGATGAGCAGTTCTTC.

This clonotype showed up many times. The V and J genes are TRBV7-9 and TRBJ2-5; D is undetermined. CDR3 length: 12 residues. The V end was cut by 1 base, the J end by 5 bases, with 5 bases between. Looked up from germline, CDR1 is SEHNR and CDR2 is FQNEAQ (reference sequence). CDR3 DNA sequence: TGTGCCAGCAGCTTAGGGTTGGAGACCCAGTACTTC. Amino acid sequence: CASSLGLETQYF.

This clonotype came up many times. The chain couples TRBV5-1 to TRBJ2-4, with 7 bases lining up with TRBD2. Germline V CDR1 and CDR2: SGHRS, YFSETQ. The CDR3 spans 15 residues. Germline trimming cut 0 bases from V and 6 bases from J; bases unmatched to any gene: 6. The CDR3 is CASSLGAGEGNIQYF. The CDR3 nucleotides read TGCGCCAGCAGCTTGGGGGCGGGAGAAGGAAACATTCAGTACTTC. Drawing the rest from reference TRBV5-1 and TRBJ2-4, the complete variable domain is KAGVTQTPRYLIKTRGQQVTLSCSPISGHRSVSWYQQTPGQGLQFLFEYFSETQRNKGNFPGRFSGRQFSNSRSEMNVSTLELGDSALYLCASSLGAGEGNIQYFGAGTRLSVL.